The clone carrying this TCR beta chain was counted a single time. Its antigen is currently unknown. This specimen comes from a study of shared clonotypes between healthy human individuals. CD4+ cells underwent separation, giving CD45RA+ naive and CD45RA-negative memory subsets. An even split of each subset's genomic DNA across several immunoSEQ plates was performed. Method: immunoSEQ multiplex PCR; TCRdb's copy keeps in-frame clones and lacks some. Among about 340,000 clones listed, around four fifths were seen once. Whole-study findings and limits: Compared with memory subsets, naive subsets generally had larger estimated richness.

Sequencing was performed on memory CD4+ T cells sorted from blood. Subset meaning: CD45RA-negative fraction. The receptor was isolated from a man aged 25 to 45 in good health.

The CDR3 spells CASSLNGPHGTKYF. CDR3 bases: TGTGCCAGTAGCTTAAACGGGCCCCATGGAACAAAGTACTTC. The chain has TRBV19 and TRBJ2-7; D is ambiguous. CDR3 size: 14 residues. Germline V CDR1 and CDR2: LNHDA, SQIVND (reference sequence). V lost 6 bases and J 11 bases, leaving 23 bases between the germline ends.